This record covers a single TCR beta chain. The data originate from a study of shared clonotypes between healthy human individuals. The CDR3 has 15 amino acids. CDR1 and CDR2 from the germline V gene are MNHNS and SASEGT. V gave up 7 bases and J gave up 0 bases, with 13 bases separating them. Each cell subset's genomic DNA was divided evenly among several immunoSEQ plates. Clones were sequenced by immunoSEQ multiplex PCR, and TCRdb holds only the in-frame ones, with some missing. The sample records under 2.5 million clones, around 93% being singletons. The sample was naive CD4+ T cells from PBMCs. Indicated subset: CD45RA+ positively selected. This chain connects TRBV6-1 to TRBJ1-5; D remains unclear. This sequence originates from a man aged 18-30 years in good health. Some clones in this sample may be carry-over from other donors' samples. The CDR3 DNA follows: TGTGCCAGCACCTATTCTGGGAATAGCAATCAGCCCCAGCATTTT. It specifies CASTYSGNSNQPQHF.